The 3 T cell receptor beta chains below come from one sample, sequenced in a study of T cell repertoires in aging, cancer and after chemotherapy. TRB rearrangements spanning V, D and J were amplified using mixed TRB-A/B primers. MiXCR was run by TCRdb on the multiplex PCR reads, yielding one entry per CDR3 protein. The data contain roughly 2,900 distinct CDR3 sequences, nearly 35% of them singletons. Amplification of TCR beta used genomic DNA extracted from peripheral blood. What was sequenced was blood. The receptor set was obtained from a human donor in good health.

The chain employs TRBV7-6 and TRBJ2-1; perhaps TRBD1 as D (5 bases). Trimming removed 1 base at V and 2 bases at J, with 9 bases between. Germline V gene sequence: CDR1 SGHVS, CDR2 FNYEAQ. CDR3 length: 15 amino acids. CDR3 loop: CASSLVQGAYNEQFF. CDR3 sequence (DNA): TGTGCCAGCAGCTTAGTGCAGGGTGCCTACAATGAGCAGTTCTTC.

In its sample, this clonotype was seen a few times. The chain combines TRBV19 with TRBJ2-7; no reliable D call. The CDR3 totals 13 residues. The V end was cut by 5 bases, the J end by 2 bases, with 10 bases between. Looked up from germline, CDR1 is LNHDA and CDR2 is SQIVND (reference sequence). The CDR3 sequence is CASSLARTYEQYF. The CDR3 coding sequence is TGTGCCAGTAGTCTGGCCCGGACCTACGAGCAGTACTTC.

V is TRBV20-1 and J is TRBJ2-1; the match to TRBD2 covers 8 bases. There are 18 residues in the CDR3. Germline V gives CDR1 DFQATT, CDR2 SNEGSKA (reference sequence). J was trimmed by 0 bases and V by 1 base; bases with no gene match: 11. CDR3 in DNA: TGCAGTGCTAGAGCTTCACTAGCGGAAACTAGCTCCTACAATGAGCAGTTCTTC. It encodes CSARASLAETSSYNEQFF.